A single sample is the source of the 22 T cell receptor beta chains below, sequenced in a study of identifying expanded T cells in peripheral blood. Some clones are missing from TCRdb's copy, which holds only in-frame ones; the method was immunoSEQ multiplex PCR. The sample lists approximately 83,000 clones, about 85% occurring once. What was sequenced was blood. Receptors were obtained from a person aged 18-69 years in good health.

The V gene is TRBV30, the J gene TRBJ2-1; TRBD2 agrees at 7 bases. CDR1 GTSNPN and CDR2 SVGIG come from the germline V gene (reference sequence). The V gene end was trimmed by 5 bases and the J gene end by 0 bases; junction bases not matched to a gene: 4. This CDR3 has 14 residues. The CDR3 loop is CAWDRGVSYNEQFF. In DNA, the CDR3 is TGTGCCTGGGACCGGGGGGTCTCCTACAATGAGCAGTTCTTC.

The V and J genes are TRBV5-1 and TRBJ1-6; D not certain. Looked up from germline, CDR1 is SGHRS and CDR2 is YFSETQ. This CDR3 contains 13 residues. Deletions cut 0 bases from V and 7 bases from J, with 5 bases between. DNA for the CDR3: TGCGCCAGCAGCTTGGACAGAAATTCACCCCTCCACTTT. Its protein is CASSLDRNSPLHF.

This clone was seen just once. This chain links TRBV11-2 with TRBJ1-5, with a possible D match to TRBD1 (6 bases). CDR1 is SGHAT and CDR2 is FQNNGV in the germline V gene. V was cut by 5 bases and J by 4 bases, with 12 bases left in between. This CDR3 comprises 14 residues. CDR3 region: CASSPQGGNQPQHF. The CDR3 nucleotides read TGTGCCAGCAGCCCTCAAGGGGGGAATCAGCCCCAGCATTTT.

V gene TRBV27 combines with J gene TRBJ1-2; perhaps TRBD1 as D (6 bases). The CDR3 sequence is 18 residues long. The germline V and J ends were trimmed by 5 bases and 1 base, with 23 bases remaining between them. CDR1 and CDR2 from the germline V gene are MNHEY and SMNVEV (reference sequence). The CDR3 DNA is TGTGCCAGCAGTAAAACCCGATCCTTAGGACAGCTTAACTATGGCTACACCTTC. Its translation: CASSKTRSLGQLNYGYTF.

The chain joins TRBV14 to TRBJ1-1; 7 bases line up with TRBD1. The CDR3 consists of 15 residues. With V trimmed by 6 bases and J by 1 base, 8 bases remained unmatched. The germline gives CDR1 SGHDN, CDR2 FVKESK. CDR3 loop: CASRQTGRENTEAFF. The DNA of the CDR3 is TGTGCCAGCAGGCAGACAGGGCGGGAGAACACTGAAGCTTTCTTT.

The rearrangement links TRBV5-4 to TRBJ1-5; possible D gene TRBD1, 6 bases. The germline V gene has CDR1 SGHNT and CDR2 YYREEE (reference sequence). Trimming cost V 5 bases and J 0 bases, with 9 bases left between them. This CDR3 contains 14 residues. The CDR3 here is CASSSDSSNQPQHF. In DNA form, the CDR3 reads TGTGCCAGCAGTTCGGACAGTAGCAATCAGCCCCAGCATTTT.

For the CDR3, the DNA is TGTGCCAGCAGCTCCCGGGACACGAGCTCTGGGGCCAACGTCCTGACTTTC. Translated: CASSSRDTSSGANVLTF. The chain uses TRBV7-9 and TRBJ2-6; a possible D gene is TRBD1 (6 bases). V was clipped by 4 bases and J by 0 bases, with 13 bases between them. The CDR3 consists of 17 residues. CDR1 SEHNR and CDR2 FQNEAQ come from the germline V gene (reference sequence).

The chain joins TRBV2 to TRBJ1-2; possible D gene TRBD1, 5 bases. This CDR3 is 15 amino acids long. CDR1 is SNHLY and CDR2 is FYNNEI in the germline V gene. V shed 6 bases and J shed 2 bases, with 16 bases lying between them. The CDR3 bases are TGTGCCAGCAGCTTCGGGACTGGTTCCAACTATGGCTACACCTTC. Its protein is CASSFGTGSNYGYTF.

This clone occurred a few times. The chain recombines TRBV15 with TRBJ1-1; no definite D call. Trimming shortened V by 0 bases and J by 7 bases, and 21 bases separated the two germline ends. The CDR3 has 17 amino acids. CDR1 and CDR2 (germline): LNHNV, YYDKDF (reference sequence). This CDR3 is CATSRERELSTIIEAFF. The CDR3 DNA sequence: TGTGCCACCAGCAGAGAGAGAGAACTGAGCACAATCATTGAAGCTTTCTTT.

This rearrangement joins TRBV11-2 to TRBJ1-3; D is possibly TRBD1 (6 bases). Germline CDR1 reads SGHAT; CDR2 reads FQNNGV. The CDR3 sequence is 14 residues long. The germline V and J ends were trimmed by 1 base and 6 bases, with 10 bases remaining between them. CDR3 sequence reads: CASSLGGPENTIYF. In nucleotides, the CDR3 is TGTGCCAGCAGCTTAGGGGGGCCGGAAAACACCATATATTTT.

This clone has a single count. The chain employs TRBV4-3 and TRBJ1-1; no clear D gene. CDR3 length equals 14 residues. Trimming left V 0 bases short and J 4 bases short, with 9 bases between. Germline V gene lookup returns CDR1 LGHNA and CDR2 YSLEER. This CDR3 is CASSQEGSPTEAFF. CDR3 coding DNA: TGCGCCAGCAGCCAAGAAGGTTCCCCCACTGAAGCTTTCTTT.

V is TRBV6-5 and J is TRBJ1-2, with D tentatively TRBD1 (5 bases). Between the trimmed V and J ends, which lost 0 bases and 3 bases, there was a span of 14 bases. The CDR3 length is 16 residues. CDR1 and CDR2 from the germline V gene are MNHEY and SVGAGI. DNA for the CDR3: TGTGCCAGCAGTTACTCGGCATCCCAGGGCTACTATGGCTACACCTTC. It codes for CASSYSASQGYYGYTF.

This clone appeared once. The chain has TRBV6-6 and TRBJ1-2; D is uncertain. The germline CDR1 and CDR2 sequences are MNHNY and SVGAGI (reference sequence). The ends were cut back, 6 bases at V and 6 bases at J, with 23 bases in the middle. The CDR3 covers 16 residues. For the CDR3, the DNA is TGTGCCAGCAGCACGGCTCGGGGTGGTACCGGGCATGGCTACACCTTC. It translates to CASSTARGGTGHGYTF.

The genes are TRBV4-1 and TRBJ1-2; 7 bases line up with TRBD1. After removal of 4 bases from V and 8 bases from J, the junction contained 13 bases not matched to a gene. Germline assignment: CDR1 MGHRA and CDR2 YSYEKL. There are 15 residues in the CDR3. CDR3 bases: TGCGCCAGCAGCCGGCAGGGGGGGCGCAGTTCCGGCTACACCTTC. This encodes CASSRQGGRSSGYTF.

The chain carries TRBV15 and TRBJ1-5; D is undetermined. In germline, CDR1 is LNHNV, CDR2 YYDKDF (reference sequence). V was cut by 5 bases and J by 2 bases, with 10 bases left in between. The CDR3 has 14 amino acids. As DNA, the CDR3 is TGTGCCACCAGCCCTGGGGAAGGCAATCAGCCCCAGCATTTT. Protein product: CATSPGEGNQPQHF. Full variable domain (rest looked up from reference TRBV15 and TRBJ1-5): DAMVIQNPRYQVTQFGKPVTLSCSQTLNHNVMYWYQQKSSQAPKLLFHYYDKDFNNEADTPDNFQSRRPNTSFCFLDIRSPGLGDTAMYLCATSPGEGNQPQHFGDGTRLSIL.

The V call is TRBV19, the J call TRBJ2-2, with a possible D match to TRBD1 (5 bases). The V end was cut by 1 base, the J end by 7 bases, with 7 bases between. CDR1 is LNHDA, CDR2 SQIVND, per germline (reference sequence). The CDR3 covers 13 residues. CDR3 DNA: TGTGCCAGTAGTATAGCAGGGTTCGGGGAGCTGTTTTTT. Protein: CASSIAGFGELFF.

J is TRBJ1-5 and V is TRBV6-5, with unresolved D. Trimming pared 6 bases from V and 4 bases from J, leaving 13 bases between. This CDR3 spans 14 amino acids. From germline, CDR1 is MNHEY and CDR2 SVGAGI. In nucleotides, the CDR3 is TGTGCCAGCAGGCGGATTGGGGTTAATCAGCCCCAGCATTTT. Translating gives CASRRIGVNQPQHF.

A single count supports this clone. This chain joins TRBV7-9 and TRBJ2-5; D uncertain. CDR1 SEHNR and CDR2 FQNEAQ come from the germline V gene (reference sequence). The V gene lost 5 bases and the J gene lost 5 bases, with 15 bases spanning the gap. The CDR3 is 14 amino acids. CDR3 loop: CASSVSLTRETQYF. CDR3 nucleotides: TGTGCCAGCAGCGTTAGCCTTACGCGGGAGACCCAGTACTTC.

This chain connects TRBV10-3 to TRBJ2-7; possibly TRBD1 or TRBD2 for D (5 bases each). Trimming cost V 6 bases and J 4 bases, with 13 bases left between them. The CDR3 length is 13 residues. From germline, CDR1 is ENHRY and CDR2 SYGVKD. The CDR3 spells CAISEGNSYEQYF. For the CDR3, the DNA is TGTGCCATCAGCGAGGGGAACTCGTACGAGCAGTACTTC.

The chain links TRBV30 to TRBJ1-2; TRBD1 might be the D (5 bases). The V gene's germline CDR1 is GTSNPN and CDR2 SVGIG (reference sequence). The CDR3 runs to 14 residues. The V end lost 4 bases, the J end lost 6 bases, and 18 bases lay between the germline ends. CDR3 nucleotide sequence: TGTGCCTGGACCTCCCAAGTCGGGGGGGATGGCTACACCTTC. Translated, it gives CAWTSQVGGDGYTF.

The CDR3 bases are TGTGCCAGCACCCGGGGGATGAACACTGAAGCTTTCTTT. This encodes CASTRGMNTEAFF. This chain connects TRBV11-2 to TRBJ1-1, with TRBD1 as a possible D gene (5 bases). CDR1 and CDR2 from the germline V gene are SGHAT and FQNNGV. The CDR3 loop spans 13 amino acids. V was trimmed by 7 bases and J by 0 bases, leaving 9 bases between them.

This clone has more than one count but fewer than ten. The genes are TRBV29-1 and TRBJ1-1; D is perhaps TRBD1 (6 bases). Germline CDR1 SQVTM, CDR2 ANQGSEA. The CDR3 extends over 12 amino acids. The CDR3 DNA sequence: TGCAGTACTACTCCAGGGGACACTGAAGCTTTCTTT. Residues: CSTTPGDTEAFF.